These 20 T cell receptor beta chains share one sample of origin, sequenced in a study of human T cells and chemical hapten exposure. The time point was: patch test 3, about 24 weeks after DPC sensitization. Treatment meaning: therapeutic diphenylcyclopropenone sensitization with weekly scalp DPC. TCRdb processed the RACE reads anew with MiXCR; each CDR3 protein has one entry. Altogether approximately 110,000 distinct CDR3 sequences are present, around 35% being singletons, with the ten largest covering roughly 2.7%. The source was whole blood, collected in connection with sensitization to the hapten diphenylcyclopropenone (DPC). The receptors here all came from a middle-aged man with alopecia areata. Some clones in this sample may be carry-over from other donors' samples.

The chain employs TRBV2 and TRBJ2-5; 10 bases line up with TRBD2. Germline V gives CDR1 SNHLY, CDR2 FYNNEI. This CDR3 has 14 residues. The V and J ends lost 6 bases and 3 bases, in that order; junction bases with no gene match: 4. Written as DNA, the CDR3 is TGTGCCAGCAGGACTAGCGGGCCGAAAGAGACCCAGTACTTC. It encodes CASRTSGPKETQYF.

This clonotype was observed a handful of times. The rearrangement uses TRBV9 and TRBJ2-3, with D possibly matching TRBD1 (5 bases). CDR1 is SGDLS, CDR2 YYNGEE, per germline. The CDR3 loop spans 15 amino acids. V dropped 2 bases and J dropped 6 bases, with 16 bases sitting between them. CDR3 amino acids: CASSVRTDRGDTQYF. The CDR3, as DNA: TGTGCCAGCAGCGTGCGGACGGATAGGGGCGATACGCAGTATTTT.

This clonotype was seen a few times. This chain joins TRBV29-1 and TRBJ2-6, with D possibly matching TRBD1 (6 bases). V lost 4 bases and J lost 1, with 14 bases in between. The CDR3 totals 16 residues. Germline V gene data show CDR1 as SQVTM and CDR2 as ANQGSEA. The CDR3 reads CSVAGGEGSGANVLTF. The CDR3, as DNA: TGCAGCGTTGCTGGGGGCGAGGGTTCTGGGGCCAACGTCCTGACTTTC.

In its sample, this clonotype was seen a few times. The CDR3: CASSLEPGQTAGYTF. In DNA, the CDR3 is TGTGCCAGCAGCTTGGAACCGGGACAGACCGCTGGCTACACCTTC. The chain links TRBV5-4 to TRBJ1-2; 7 bases are shared with TRBD1. Looked up from germline, CDR1 is SGHNT and CDR2 is YYREEE (reference sequence). The CDR3 has 15 residues. With V trimmed by 0 bases and J by 7 bases, 9 bases remained unmatched.

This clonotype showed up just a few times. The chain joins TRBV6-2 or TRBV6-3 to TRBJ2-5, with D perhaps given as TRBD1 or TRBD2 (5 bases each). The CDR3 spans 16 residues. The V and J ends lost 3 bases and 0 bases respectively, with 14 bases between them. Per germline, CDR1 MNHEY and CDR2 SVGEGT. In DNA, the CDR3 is TGTGCCAGCAGTTATCAACCGGGGCAGAACCAAGAGACCCAGTACTTC. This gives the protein CASSYQPGQNQETQYF.

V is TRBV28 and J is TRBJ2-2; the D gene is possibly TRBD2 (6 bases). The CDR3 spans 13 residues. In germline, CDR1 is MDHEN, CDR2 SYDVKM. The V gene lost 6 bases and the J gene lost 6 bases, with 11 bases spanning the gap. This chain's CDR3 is CASSLAGPGELFF. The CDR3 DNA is TGTGCCAGCAGCCTCGCGGGGCCCGGGGAGCTGTTTTTT.

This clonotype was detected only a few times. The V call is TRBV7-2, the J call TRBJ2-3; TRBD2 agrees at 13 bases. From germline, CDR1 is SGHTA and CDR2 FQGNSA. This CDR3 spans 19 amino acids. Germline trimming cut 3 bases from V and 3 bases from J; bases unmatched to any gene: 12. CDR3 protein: CASSFTLLAGGLATDTQYF. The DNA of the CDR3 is TGTGCCAGCAGCTTCACCTTACTAGCGGGAGGGTTAGCAACAGATACGCAGTATTTT.

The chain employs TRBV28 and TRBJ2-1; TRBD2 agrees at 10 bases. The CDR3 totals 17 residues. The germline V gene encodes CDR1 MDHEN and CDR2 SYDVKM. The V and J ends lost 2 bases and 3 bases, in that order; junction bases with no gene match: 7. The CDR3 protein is CASSLTQLAGYYNEQFF. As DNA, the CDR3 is TGTGCCAGCAGTTTAACCCAACTAGCGGGATACTACAATGAGCAGTTCTTC.

The CDR3 nucleotides read TGTGCCAGCAGCTTAGCGGATCGCATTGGGGGTGGGGTCACATCACAAGAGACCCAGTACTTC. Translated: CASSLADRIGGGVTSQETQYF. V is TRBV7-9 and J is TRBJ2-5; D may be TRBD1 or TRBD2 (5 bases each). The CDR3 is made up of 21 amino acids. Germline CDR1 is SEHNR and CDR2 is FQNEAQ (reference sequence). V lost 0 bases and J lost 2, with 28 bases in between.

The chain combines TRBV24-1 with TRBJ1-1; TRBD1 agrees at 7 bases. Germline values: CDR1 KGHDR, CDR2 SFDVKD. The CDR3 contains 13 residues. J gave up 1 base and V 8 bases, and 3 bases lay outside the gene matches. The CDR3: CATMGQPNTEAFF. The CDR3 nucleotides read TGTGCCACCATGGGACAGCCGAACACTGAAGCTTTCTTT.

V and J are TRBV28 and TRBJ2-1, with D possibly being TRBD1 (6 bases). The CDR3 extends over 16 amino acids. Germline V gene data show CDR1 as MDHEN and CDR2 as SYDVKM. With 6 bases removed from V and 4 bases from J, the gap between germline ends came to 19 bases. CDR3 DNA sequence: TGTGCCAGCAGCCAAAGATGGGGGCGCGAGTACAATGAGCAGTTCTTC. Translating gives CASSQRWGREYNEQFF. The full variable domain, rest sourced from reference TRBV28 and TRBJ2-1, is DVKVTQSSRYLVKRTGEKVFLECVQDMDHENMFWYRQDPGLGLRLIYFSYDVKMKEKGDIPEGYSVSREKKERFSLILESASTNQTSMYLCASSQRWGREYNEQFFGPGTRLTVL.

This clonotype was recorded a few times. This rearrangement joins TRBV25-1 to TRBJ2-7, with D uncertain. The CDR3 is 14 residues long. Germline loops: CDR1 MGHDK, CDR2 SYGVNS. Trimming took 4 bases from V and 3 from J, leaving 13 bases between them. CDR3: CASSANNWGYEQYF. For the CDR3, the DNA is TGTGCCAGCAGTGCAAACAACTGGGGCTACGAGCAGTACTTC.

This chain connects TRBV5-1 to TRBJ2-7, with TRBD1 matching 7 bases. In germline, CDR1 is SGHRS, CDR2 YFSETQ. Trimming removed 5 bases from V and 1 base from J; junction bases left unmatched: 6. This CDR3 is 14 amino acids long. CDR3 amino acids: CASRGDSGSYEQYF. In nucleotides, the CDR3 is TGCGCCAGCAGGGGGGACAGTGGATCCTACGAGCAGTACTTC.

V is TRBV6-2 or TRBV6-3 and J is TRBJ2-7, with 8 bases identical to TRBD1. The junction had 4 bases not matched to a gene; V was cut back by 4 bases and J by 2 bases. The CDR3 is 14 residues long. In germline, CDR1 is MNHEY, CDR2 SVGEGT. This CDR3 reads CASSSGGLPYEQYV. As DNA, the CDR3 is TGTGCCAGCAGTTCAGGGGGCCTCCCCTACGAGCAGTACGTC.

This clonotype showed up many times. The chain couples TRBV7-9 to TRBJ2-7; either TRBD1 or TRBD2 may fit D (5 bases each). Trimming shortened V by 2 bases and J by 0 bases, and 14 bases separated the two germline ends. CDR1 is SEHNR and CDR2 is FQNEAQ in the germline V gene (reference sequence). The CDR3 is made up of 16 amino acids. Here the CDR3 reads CASSLFSGPHSYEQYV. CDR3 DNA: TGTGCCAGCAGCTTATTTTCGGGACCCCACTCCTACGAGCAGTACGTC.

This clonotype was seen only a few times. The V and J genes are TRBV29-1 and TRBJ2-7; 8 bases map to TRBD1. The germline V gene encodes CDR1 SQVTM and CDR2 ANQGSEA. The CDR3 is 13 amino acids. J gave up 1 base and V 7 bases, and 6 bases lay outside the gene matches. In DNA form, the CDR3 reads TGCAGCGCCGAGGACAGGGTGTCCTACGAGCAGTACTTC. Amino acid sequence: CSAEDRVSYEQYF.

CDR3 residues: CASSLTAGLPTDTQYF. Written as DNA, the CDR3 is TGTGCCAGCAGCTTGACGGCGGGCTTACCCACAGATACGCAGTATTTT. V gene TRBV11-3 combines with J gene TRBJ2-3; maybe TRBD2 (5 bases). This CDR3 contains 16 residues. Germline CDR1 reads SGHNT; CDR2 reads YENEEA. With 3 bases removed from V and 2 bases from J, the gap between germline ends came to 15 bases.

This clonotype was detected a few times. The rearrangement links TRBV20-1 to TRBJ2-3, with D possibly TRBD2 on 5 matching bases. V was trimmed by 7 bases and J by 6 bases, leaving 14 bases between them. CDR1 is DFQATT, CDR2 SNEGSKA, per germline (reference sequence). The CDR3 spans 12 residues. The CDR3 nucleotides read TGCAGTGTCGGACTCCCCCGGGATACGCAGTATTTT. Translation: CSVGLPRDTQYF.

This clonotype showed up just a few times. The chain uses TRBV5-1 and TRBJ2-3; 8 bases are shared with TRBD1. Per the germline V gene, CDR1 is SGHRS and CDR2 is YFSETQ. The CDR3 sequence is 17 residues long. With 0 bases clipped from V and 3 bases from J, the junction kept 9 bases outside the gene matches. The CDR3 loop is CASSLGLTGARTDTQYF. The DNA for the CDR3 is TGCGCCAGCAGCTTGGGGTTGACAGGGGCCCGGACAGATACGCAGTATTTT.

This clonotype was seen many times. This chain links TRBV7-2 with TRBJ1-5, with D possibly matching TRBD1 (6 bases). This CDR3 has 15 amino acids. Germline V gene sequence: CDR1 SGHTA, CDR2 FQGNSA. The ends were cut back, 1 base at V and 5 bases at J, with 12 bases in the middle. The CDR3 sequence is CASSLVGGLDQPQHF. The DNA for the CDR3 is TGTGCCAGCAGCTTAGTGGGGGGCCTTGATCAGCCCCAGCATTTT.